This TCR beta chain was recorded in a study of Ad26.COV2.S vaccination and SARS-CoV-2 variants. Study in general: By the intramuscular route, Ad26.COV2.S was given once, or twice 56 days apart.

Treatment in this sample: 15 to 20 received Ad26.COV2.S at low or high dose, single or two shots; roughly five received placebo; per-sample allocation not given. The study sampled participants on day 63 after the first vaccine or placebo injection. At a Boston site, the person donating was an adult of 18-55 years. The vaccine delivered Wuhan-strain SARS-CoV-2 spike through an Ad26 vector. Trimming cost V 6 bases and J 2 bases, with 17 bases left between them. The length of the CDR3 is 15 residues. Germline V CDR1 and CDR2: MDHEN, SYDVKM. Assay used: immunoSEQ multiplex PCR; TCRdb lists only in-frame clones, some missing. This table holds approximately 340,000 clones, approximately 85% found once.

The sequence derives from a person between 18 and 65 years old who received the Ad26.COV2.S COVID-19 vaccine or a placebo. Sample: peripheral blood, taken in a trial of Ad26.COV2.S vaccine versus placebo. The J gene is TRBJ2-7, the V gene TRBV28; D is uncertain. The CDR3 region has the DNA TGTGCCAGCAGGCCCCCCGGCGGCAGTCCCTACGAGCAGTACTTC. Its translation: CASRPPGGSPYEQYF. Drawing the rest from reference TRBV28 and TRBJ2-7, the complete variable domain is DVKVTQSSRYLVKRTGEKVFLECVQDMDHENMFWYRQDPGLGLRLIYFSYDVKMKEKGDIPEGYSVSREKKERFSLILESASTNQTSMYLCASRPPGGSPYEQYFGPGTRLTVT.